This TCR beta chain was found in a study of T cells after yellow fever vaccination. General observations from the study: Most primary-vaccination clones reappeared after the booster (about 95% CD4, about 87% CD8). When the response was secondary, it was weaker but reached its peak faster, day 5 versus 15. Repertoires sorted by FACS could include abundant clonotypes that are contaminants from the bulk population.

The CDR3 is 11 amino acids. Germline CDR1 reads LNHDA; CDR2 reads SQIVND (reference sequence). Trimming stripped 3 bases from V and 8 bases from J, with 7 bases between. As TCR cDNA was made by 5'RACE template switching, a universal primer site and UMIs were added. TCRdb analysed the 5' RACE reads with MiXCR anew, one entry per CDR3 protein. The repertoire holds about 230,000 distinct CDR3 sequences, less than 7.5% seen once, with 1% to 1.2% in the top ten. Comment on this clonotype: What it recognizes is unknown.

This receptor was obtained from a man aged 25 to 45 who received the YFV17D yellow fever vaccine. The source was CD4+ T cells sorted from PBMCs, collected on the day of the yellow fever booster vaccination. This rearrangement joins TRBV19 to TRBJ1-2; no clear D gene. CDR3 in amino acids: CASSILGGYTF. CDR3 nucleotide sequence: TGTGCCAGTAGTATCCTCGGAGGCTACACCTTC.